A selection of T cell receptor beta chains follows, all from one sample in a study of read filtering for tumor transcriptome and immune sequencing. TCRdb redid the calling of the reads with MiXCR, one entry per CDR3 protein. Among about 40,000 distinct CDR3 sequences, 12% were seen once, and the ten largest hold roughly a third. Specimen: a population of CD138-negative cells sorted from bone marrow. The receptors derive from a donor at least 40 years old with multiple myeloma. Both conserved end residues are part of each CDR3. Each record gives: D gene, V gene, J gene, CDR3 protein. A D gene is named only where the DNA matches it firmly.

>-|TRBV24-1|TRBJ2-3
CATSLTDSDTQYF
>TRBD1|TRBV6-5|TRBJ2-2
CASSLYAGQGVTGELFF
>-|TRBV6-6|TRBJ1-5
CASGYGRDSGPQHF
>-|TRBV6-1|TRBJ2-1
CASSVGTKGGNEQFF
>-|TRBV7-2|TRBJ2-1
CASSFKGIGASDEQFF
>TRBD2|TRBV18|TRBJ2-1
CASSPLEISGGVPHNEQFF
>TRBD2|TRBV28|TRBJ2-5
CASSWTSGDLETQYF
>-|TRBV2|TRBJ2-5
CASSEALADLETQYF
>-|TRBV3-1|TRBJ2-6
CASSREVSSGANVLTF
>-|TRBV5-4|TRBJ2-4
CASSLGGLNIQYF
>-|TRBV29-1|TRBJ1-1
CSAARQADTEAFF
>TRBD2|TRBV7-2|TRBJ2-3
CASSLAASGGATDTQYF
>-|TRBV7-8|TRBJ2-5
CATLGAQETQYF
>TRBD1|TRBV4-1|TRBJ1-5
CASSHSTGPGQTQHF
>TRBD2|TRBV3-1|TRBJ2-3
CASSQEGGSDTQYF
>TRBD1|TRBV24-1|TRBJ2-1
CATREGQGRNNEQFF
>-|TRBV11-2|TRBJ2-7
CASSLGAAAHYEQYF
>TRBD2|TRBV20-1|TRBJ2-1
CSGRERGGRRNEQFF
>TRBD2|TRBV5-4|TRBJ2-4
CASSFSGDGKNIQYF
>-|TRBV7-6|TRBJ1-1
CASSLALAGRAFF
>-|TRBV19|TRBJ2-7
CASAGTYDSYEQYF
>TRBD1|TRBV29-1|TRBJ2-5
CSVKPGTGGEETQYF
>-|TRBV5-1|TRBJ1-1
CASSLGRLTEAFF
>TRBD1|TRBV5-1|TRBJ2-1
CASSSGDRGDHNEQFF
>-|TRBV20-1|TRBJ2-5
CSAPERETQYF
>-|TRBV18|TRBJ2-1
CASPLETIEQFF
>-|TRBV6-1|TRBJ2-7
CASSEARAGDEQHF
>TRBD2|TRBV13|TRBJ2-1
CASSRLAGGPPEEQFF
>TRBD2|TRBV5-4|TRBJ2-5
CASSPIAGGPGETQYF
>-|TRBV6-2/TRBV6-3|TRBJ1-4
CASRLQENEKLFF
>TRBD1|TRBV12-3/TRBV12-4|TRBJ1-1
CASRNTGVAEAFF
>TRBD1|TRBV18|TRBJ1-5
CASSPETRGRQPQHF
>TRBD1|TRBV6-5|TRBJ2-5
CANVTQGQGEETQYF
>TRBD1|TRBV4-2|TRBJ2-3
CASSQGARGLPDTQYF
>-|TRBV5-1|TRBJ1-1
CASSLGAGATEAFF
>-|TRBV6-2/TRBV6-3|TRBJ1-5
CASSTGGGRNQPQHF
>TRBD1|TRBV28|TRBJ1-5
CASSSDRLNQTQHF
>-|TRBV18|TRBJ1-2
CASSSTARDTHYGYTF
>-|TRBV7-9|TRBJ2-5
CASSLFGGETQYF
>-|TRBV28|TRBJ1-5
CASTFGRRLNQPLHF
>TRBD1|TRBV19|TRBJ1-5
CASNTDRDQPQHF
>-|TRBV12-3/TRBV12-4|TRBJ2-5
CASSSAGTAIRETQYF
>-|TRBV28|TRBJ2-1
CASSFGWRHNKQFF
>-|TRBV20-1|TRBJ2-4
CSARIMDKNIQYF
>-|TRBV5-1|TRBJ2-2
CASSPGPGTGELFF
>-|TRBV7-2|TRBJ1-5
CASSSMGMKPQHF
>TRBD2|TRBV5-5|TRBJ2-5
CASSRIAGGGGAQYF
>-|TRBV20-1|TRBJ2-3
CSAGSADTQYF
>-|TRBV29-1|TRBJ1-1
CSVEKHPNTEAFF
>-|TRBV12-3/TRBV12-4|TRBJ2-2
CASRFWRGPGELFF